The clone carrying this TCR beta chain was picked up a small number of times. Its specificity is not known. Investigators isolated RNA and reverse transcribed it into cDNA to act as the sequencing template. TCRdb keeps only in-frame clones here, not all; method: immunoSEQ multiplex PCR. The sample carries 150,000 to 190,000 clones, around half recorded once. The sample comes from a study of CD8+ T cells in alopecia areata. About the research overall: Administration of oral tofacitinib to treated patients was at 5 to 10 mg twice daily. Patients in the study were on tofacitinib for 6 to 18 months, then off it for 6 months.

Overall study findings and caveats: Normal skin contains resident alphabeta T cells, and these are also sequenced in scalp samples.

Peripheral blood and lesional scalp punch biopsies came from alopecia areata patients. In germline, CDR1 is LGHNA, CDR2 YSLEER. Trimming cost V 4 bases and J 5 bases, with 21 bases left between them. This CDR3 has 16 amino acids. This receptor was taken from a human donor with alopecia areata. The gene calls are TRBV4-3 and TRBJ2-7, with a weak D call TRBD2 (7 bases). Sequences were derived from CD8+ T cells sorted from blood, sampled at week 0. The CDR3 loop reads CASSRKGFGGGDEQYF. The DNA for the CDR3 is TGCGCCAGCAGCCGGAAAGGGTTTGGGGGGGGCGACGAGCAGTACTTC.